This T cell receptor beta chain was recovered during a study of cytomegalovirus exposure and HLA in healthy donors. Study-level results: The authors enumerated around 150 TCR beta chains as linked to cytomegalovirus. Three CMV-associated chains were confirmed in vitro to be specific for CMV antigens. According to a subsequent analysis, TCR clusters from the first cohort were inclined to appear together in the roughly 120 validation repertoires. According to reports, the classifier identified cytomegalovirus status with high specificity and sensitivity.

Regarding this clone: Its specificity is unknown.

Germline assignment: CDR1 GTSNPN and CDR2 SVGIG (reference sequence). The CDR3 is 14 amino acids. V lost 3 bases to trimming and J lost 4 bases, with 13 bases between them. The method was immunoSEQ multiplex PCR; TCRdb's version includes in-frame clones alone and lacks a portion of them. The repertoire holds 120,000 or so clones, with approximately 87% as singletons. The clonotype was recovered from a woman in her twenties or thirties in good health and CMV-seropositive. Input material: PBMCs. The gene calls are TRBV30 and TRBJ1-3; D may be TRBD1 (6 bases). This CDR3 is CAWSRGQTGNTIYF. The CDR3 DNA follows: TGTGCCTGGAGCAGGGGACAAACGGGAAACACCATATATTTT.